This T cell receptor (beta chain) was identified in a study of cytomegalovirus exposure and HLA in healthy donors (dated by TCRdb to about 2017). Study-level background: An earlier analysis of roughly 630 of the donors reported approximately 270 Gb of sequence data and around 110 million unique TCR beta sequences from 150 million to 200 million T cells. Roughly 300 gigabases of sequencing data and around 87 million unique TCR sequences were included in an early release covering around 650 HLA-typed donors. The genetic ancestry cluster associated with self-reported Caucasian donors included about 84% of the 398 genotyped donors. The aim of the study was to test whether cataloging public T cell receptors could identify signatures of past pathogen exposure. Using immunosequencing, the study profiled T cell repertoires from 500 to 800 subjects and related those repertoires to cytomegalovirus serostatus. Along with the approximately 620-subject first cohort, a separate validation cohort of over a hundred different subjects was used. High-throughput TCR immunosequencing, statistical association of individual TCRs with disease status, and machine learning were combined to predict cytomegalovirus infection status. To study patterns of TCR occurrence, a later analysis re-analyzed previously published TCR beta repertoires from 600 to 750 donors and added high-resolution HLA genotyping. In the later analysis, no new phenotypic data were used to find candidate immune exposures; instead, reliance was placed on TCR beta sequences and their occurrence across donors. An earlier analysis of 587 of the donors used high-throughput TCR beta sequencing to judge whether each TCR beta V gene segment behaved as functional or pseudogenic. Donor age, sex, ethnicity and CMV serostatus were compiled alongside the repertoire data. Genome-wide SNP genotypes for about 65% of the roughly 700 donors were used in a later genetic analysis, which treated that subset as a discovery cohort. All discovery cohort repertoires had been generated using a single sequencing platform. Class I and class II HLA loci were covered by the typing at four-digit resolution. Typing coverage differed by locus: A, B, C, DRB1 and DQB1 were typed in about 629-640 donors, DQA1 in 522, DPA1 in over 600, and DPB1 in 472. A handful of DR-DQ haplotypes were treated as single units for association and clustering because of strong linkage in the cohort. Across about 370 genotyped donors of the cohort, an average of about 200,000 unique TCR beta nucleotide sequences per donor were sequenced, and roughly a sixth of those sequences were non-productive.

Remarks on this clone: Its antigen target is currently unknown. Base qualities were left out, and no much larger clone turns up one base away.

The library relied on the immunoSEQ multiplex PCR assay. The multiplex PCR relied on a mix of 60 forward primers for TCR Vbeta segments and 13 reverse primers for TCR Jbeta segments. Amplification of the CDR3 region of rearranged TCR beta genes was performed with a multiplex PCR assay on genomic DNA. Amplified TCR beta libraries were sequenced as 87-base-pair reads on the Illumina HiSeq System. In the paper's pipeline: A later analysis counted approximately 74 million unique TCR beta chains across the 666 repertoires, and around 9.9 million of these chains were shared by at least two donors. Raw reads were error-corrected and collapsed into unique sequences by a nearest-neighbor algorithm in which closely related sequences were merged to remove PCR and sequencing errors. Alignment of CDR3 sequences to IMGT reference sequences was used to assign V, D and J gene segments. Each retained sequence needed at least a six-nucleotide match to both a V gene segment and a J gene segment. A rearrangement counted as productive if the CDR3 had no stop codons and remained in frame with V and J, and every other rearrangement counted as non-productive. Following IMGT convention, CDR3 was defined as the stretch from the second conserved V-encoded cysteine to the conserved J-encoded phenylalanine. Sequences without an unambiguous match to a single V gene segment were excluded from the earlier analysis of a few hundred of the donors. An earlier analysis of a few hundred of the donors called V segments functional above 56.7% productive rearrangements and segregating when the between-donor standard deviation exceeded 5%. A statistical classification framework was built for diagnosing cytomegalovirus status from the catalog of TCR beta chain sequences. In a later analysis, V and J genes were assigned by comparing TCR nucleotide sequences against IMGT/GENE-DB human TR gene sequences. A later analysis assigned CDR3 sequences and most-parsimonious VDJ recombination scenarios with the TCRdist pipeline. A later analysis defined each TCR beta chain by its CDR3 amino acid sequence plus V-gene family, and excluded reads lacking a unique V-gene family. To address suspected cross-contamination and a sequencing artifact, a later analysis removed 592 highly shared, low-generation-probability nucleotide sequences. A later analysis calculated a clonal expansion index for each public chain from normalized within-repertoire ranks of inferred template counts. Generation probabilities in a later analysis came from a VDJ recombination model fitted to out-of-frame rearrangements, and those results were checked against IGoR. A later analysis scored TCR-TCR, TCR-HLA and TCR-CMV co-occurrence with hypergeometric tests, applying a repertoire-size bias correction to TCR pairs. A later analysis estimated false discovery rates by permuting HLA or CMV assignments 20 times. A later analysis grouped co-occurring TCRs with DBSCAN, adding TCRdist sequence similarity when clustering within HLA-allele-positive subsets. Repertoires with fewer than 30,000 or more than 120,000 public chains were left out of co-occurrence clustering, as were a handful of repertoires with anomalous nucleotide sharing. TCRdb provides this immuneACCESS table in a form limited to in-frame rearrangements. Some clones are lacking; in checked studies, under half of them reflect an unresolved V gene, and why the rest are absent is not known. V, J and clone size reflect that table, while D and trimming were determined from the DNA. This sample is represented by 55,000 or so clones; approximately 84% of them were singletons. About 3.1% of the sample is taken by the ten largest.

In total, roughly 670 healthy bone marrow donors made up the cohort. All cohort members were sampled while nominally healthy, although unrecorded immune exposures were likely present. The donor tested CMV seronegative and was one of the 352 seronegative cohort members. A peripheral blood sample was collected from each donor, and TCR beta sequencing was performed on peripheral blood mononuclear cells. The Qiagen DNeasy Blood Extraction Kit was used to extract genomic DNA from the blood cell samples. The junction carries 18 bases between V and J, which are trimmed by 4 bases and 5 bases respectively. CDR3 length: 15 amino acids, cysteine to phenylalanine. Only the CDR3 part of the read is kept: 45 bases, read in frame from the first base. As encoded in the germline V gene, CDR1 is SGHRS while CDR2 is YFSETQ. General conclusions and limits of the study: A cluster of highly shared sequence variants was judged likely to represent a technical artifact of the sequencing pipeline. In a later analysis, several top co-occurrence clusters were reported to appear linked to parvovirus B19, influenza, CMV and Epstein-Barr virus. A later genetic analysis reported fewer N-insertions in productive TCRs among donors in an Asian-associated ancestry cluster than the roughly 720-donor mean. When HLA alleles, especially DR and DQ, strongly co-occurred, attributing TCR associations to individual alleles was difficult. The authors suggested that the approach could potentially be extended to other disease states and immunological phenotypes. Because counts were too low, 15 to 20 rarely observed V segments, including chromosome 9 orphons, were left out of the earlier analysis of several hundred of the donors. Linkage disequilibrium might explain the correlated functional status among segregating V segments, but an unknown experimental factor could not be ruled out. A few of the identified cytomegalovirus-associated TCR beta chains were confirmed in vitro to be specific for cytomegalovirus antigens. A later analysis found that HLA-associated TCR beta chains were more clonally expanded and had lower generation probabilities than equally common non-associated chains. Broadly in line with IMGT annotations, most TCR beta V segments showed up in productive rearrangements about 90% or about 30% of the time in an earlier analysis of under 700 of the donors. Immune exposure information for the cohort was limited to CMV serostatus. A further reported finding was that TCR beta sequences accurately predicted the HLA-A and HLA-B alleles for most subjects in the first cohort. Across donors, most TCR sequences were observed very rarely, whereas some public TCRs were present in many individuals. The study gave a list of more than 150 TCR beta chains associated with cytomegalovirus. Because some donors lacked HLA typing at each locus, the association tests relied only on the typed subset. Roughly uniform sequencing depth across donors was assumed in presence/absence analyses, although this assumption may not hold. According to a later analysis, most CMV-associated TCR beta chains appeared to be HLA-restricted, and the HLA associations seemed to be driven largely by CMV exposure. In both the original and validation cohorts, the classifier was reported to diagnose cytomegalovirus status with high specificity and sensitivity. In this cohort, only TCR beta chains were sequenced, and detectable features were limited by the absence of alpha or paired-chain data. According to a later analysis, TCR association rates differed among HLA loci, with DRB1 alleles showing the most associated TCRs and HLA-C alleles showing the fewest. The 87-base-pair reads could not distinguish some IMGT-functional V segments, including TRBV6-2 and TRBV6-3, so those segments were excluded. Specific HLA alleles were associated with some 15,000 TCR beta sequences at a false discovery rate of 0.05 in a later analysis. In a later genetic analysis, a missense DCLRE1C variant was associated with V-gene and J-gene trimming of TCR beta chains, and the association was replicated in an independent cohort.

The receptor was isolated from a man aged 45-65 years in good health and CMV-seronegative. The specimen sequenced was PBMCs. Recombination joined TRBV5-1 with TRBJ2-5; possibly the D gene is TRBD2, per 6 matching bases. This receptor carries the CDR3 CASSGRGGAEETQYF. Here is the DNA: TGCGCCAGCAGCGGCCGTGGAGGGGCGGAGGAGACCCAGTACTTC.